This TCR beta chain was retrieved from a study of metastatic and nonmetastatic thyroid tumors. Study as a whole: From malignant and benign thyroid patients, repertoires in blood and in tumor or nodule tissue were compared.

With MiXCR, TCRdb reprocessed the PCR reads. The repertoire consists of approximately 50,000 clones, with 4% to 5% occurring once and the leading ten covering about a tenth. Study-level findings and limits: Benign nodules reportedly had significantly lower TCR beta diversity than malignant thyroid tumors in blood and tumor.

No treatment of any kind had been given to any patient before thyroid surgery. The CDR3 is 15 amino acids. The V and J ends lost 0 bases and 1 base respectively, with 9 bases between them. Germline V CDR1 and CDR2: MNHNS, SASEGT. This clone was counted between two and nine times. Its antigen is currently unknown. Sequencing was performed on blood. The chain couples TRBV6-1 to TRBJ1-2, with D possibly matching TRBD1 (5 bases). This TCR was sampled from a female donor with papillary thyroid cancer or a benign thyroid nodule (not recorded which). Some clones in this sample may be carry-over from other donors' samples. The DNA of the CDR3 is TGTGCCAGCAGTGAAGCGCCAGGGCTTAACTATGGCTACACCTTC. It encodes CASSEAPGLNYGYTF.